These T cell receptor beta chains were read from a single sample in a study of T cells in localized non-small cell lung cancer. Here immunoSEQ multiplex PCR was the method, and the copy in TCRdb shows in-frame clones only, minus some. Of about 2,700 clones listed, around 26% are singletons. The source was normal lung tissue next to the tumor, collected before any cancer treatment. The receptors shown here come from a female donor of 60 years or more with stage I squamous cell lung carcinoma. Both conserved end residues are part of each CDR3. Each record gives: D gene, clone size, V gene, J gene, CDR3 protein, CDR3 DNA. A D gene is named only where the DNA matches it firmly. Not all rows give a size; the values are once, few, many and, for expanded clones, a class.

TRBD1	-	TRBV28	TRBJ1-1	CASSFLTGGSIKSEAFF	TGTGCCAGCAGTTTTTTGACAGGGGGGAGTATTAAGTCTGAAGCTTTCTTT
-	few	TRBV6-1	TRBJ2-4	CASSEAGSTKNIQYF	TGTGCCAGCAGTGAAGCGGGCAGTACCAAAAACATTCAGTACTTC
-	few	TRBV6-4	TRBJ2-7	CAISEGYEQYF	TGTGCCATCAGTGAGGGATACGAGCAGTACTTC
TRBD2	-	TRBV4-1	TRBJ2-3	CASSHAAGTSGTSTDTQYF	TGCGCCAGCAGCCACGCCGCCGGGACTAGCGGGACTAGCACAGATACGCAGTATTTT
TRBD1	-	TRBV19	TRBJ2-3	CASILGQGWQGTDTQYF	TGTGCCAGTATCCTAGGACAGGGGTGGCAGGGCACAGATACGCAGTATTTT
-	-	TRBV29-1	TRBJ1-1	CSVLEQGSEAFF	TGCAGCGTTCTTGAACAGGGTTCTGAAGCTTTCTTT
-	few	TRBV19	TRBJ2-1	CASSINGDSYNEQFF	TGTGCCAGTAGTATCAACGGCGACTCCTACAATGAGCAGTTCTTC
TRBD2	-	TRBV11-3	TRBJ2-3	CASSFSGRAFTDTQYF	TGTGCCAGCAGCTTCAGCGGGAGGGCCTTCACAGATACGCAGTATTTT
-	-	TRBV29-1	TRBJ2-7	CSVEGLESYEQYF	TGCAGCGTTGAAGGATTAGAGAGTTACGAGCAGTACTTC
-	-	TRBV4-1	TRBJ1-2	CASSQEWAGKYGYTF	TGCGCCAGCAGCCAAGAATGGGCAGGCAAATATGGCTACACCTTC